The clone carrying this TCR beta chain was seen once. Its antigen is currently unknown. The data originate from a study of T cells in narcolepsy. At the level of the study: Donors had narcolepsy type 1 or type 2, or were healthy controls.

The CDR3 runs 16 residues. CDR1 and CDR2 (germline): SNHLY, FYNNEI. V lost 5 bases and J lost 6; bases outside the gene matches: 13. Assay used: immunoSEQ multiplex PCR; TCRdb lists only in-frame clones, some missing. The sample consists of approximately 11,000 clones, 85% to 95% of them appearing once. Study-level results: HCRT-specific and TRIB2-specific autoreactive clonotypes appeared among same-patient CSF and blood CD4+ clonotypes. Blood of same and different patients, but not healthy controls, reportedly held recurring autoreactive clonotypes.

This sequence originates from a human donor with narcolepsy. The chain has TRBV2 and TRBJ2-3, with 8 bases that match TRBD1. Source material: CD45RA- memory CD4+ T cells from PBMCs. The CDR3 nucleotides are TGTGCCAGCAGTTCCCAGGGACAGGCGGCTCGGGATACGCAGTATTTT. Amino acid sequence: CASSSQGQAARDTQYF.